This T cell receptor (beta chain) was obtained from a study of blood T cell repertoires in COVID-19. Study at large: Collection of acute and convalescent COVID-19 samples took place in the United States, Italy and Spain.

The CDR3 spans 13 residues. Trimming removed 8 bases from V and 6 bases from J, with 14 bases in between. Germline loops: CDR1 MRHNA, CDR2 SNTAGT. In Seattle, patients joined the study during active infection and were tracked longitudinally. Only in-frame clones appear in the TCRdb table, and some are missing; sequencing was by immunoSEQ multiplex PCR. In the table there are 130,000 or so clones, roughly 86% of which are singletons. Sequencing used peripheral blood. The chain uses TRBV6-4 and TRBJ1-5, with D unresolved. This sequence was found in a woman between 70 and 85 years old with COVID-19, enrolled during active disease. CDR3 loop: CASSPTGGQPQHF. CDR3 in DNA: TGTGCCAGCTCTCCCACGGGAGGTCAGCCCCAGCATTTT.